These 10 T cell receptor beta chains were sequenced from one sample in a study of shared clonotypes between healthy human individuals. Positive CCR7 selection of CD45RO-negative cells yielded the naive CD8 cells, and terminally differentiated effector memory CD45RA+ cells were excluded. Measured with immunoSEQ multiplex PCR; TCRdb has only the in-frame clones, and not every one. This table holds about 2.2 million clones, roughly 95% found once. The sample taken for sequencing was naive CD8+ T cells from PBMCs. The receptors here all came from a man between 18 and 29 years old in good health. Some clones in this sample may be carry-over from other donors' samples.

The rearrangement joins TRBV6-6 to TRBJ2-6; D is unresolved. The CDR3 has 16 amino acids. CDR1 MNHNY and CDR2 SVGAGI come from the germline V gene (reference sequence). V was cut by 4 bases and J by 0 bases, with 10 bases left in between. The CDR3 loop reads CASSFRGGSGANVLTF. CDR3 nucleotides: TGTGCCAGCAGTTTCCGCGGCGGCTCTGGGGCCAACGTCCTGACTTTC.

The J gene is TRBJ2-5, the V gene TRBV29-1; the match to TRBD1 covers 8 bases. The CDR3 loop spans 12 amino acids. In germline, CDR1 is SQVTM, CDR2 ANQGSEA. V shed 7 bases and J 4 bases; nucleotides not matched to a gene: 5. The CDR3 is CSAPTGAETQYF. The CDR3 DNA reads as TGCAGCGCCCCGACAGGGGCAGAGACCCAGTACTTC.

This chain uses TRBV29-1 with TRBJ2-7; no firm D call. CDR3 length: 13 amino acids. Trimming took off 7 bases at V and 3 bases at J, with 16 bases between the two ends. Germline V gives CDR1 SQVTM, CDR2 ANQGSEA. The CDR3: CSAAAGISYEQYF. CDR3 nucleotide sequence: TGCAGCGCCGCCGCTGGGATAAGCTACGAGCAGTACTTC.

The V call is TRBV5-4, the J call TRBJ1-1; perhaps TRBD1 as D (6 bases). Germline CDR1 is SGHNT and CDR2 is YYREEE (reference sequence). CDR3 size: 15 residues. Trimming removed 5 bases at V and 6 bases at J, with 20 bases between. The chain's CDR3 is CASSLTGRGIPEAFF. CDR3 bases: TGTGCCAGCAGTTTAACAGGGAGGGGGATACCTGAAGCTTTCTTT.

The sample holds one count of this clone. The chain recombines TRBV7-2 with TRBJ2-7, with a possible D match to TRBD2 (5 bases). This CDR3 is 12 amino acids long. Trimming pared 5 bases from V and 3 bases from J, leaving 8 bases between. CDR1 and CDR2 from the germline V gene are SGHTA and FQGNSA. The CDR3 loop is CASSTTNYEQYF. In DNA form, the CDR3 reads TGTGCCAGCAGCACGACTAACTACGAGCAGTACTTC.

V gene TRBV2 combines with J gene TRBJ2-1; 11 bases fit TRBD2. Looked up from germline, CDR1 is SNHLY and CDR2 is FYNNEI. The CDR3 spans 16 residues. The junction had 8 bases not matched to a gene; V was cut back by 7 bases and J by 3 bases. This CDR3 reads CASTRSGTSGYNEQFF. In DNA form, the CDR3 reads TGTGCCAGCACCAGATCCGGGACTAGCGGCTACAATGAGCAGTTCTTC.

The genes are TRBV7-9 and TRBJ2-7; a possible D gene is TRBD2 (5 bases). V gave up 5 bases and J gave up 3 bases, with 17 bases separating them. The CDR3 length is 15 residues. Looked up from germline, CDR1 is SEHNR and CDR2 is FQNEAQ (reference sequence). The CDR3 nucleotides read TGTGCCAGCAGCCCTCCTCATGAGGGTGACTACGAGCAGTACTTC. This encodes CASSPPHEGDYEQYF.

The rearrangement uses TRBV27 and TRBJ1-2; unclear D gene. Between the trimmed V and J ends, which lost 5 bases and 1 base, there was a span of 8 bases. Germline CDR1 is MNHEY and CDR2 is SMNVEV (reference sequence). The CDR3 loop spans 13 amino acids. As DNA, the CDR3 is TGTGCCAGCAGTCCCGACAATAACTATGGCTACACCTTC. Its translation: CASSPDNNYGYTF.

The V and J genes are TRBV5-6 and TRBJ2-1; TRBD2 agrees at 7 bases. The germline V gene encodes CDR1 SGHDT and CDR2 YYEEEE. V lost 7 bases and J lost 7; bases outside the gene matches: 5. The CDR3 is 12 residues long. The CDR3 reads CASGQGGNEQFF. The CDR3 nucleotides read TGTGCCAGCGGCCAGGGAGGGAATGAGCAGTTCTTC.

This clone has only a few counts. The sample carries other DNA sequences with the same CDR3. The V gene is TRBV29-1, the J gene TRBJ1-1; the D is unclear. Looked up from germline, CDR1 is SQVTM and CDR2 is ANQGSEA. The CDR3 is 12 amino acids. Trimming took 5 bases from V and 0 from J, leaving 7 bases between them. CDR3 coding DNA: TGCAGCGTTATAGGACTGAACACTGAAGCTTTCTTT. Amino acids: CSVIGLNTEAFF. The whole variable domain, filled in from reference TRBV29-1 and TRBJ1-1, reads SAVISQKPSRDICQRGTSLTIQCQVDSQVTMMFWYRQQPGQSLTLIATANQGSEATYESGFVIDKFPISRPNLTFSTLTVSNMSPEDSSIYLCSVIGLNTEAFFGQGTRLTVV.